The next 21 T cell receptor beta chains were all read from a single sample in a study of T cells in tumors after PD-1 blockade. Only in-frame clones appear in the TCRdb table, and some are missing; sequencing was by immunoSEQ multiplex PCR. The table includes tens of thousands of clones, 73% detected once. The sequenced sample was PBMCs, obtained after anti-PD-1 treatment. These receptors were obtained from a human donor with basal cell carcinoma.

The J gene is TRBJ1-1, the V gene TRBV4-1, with D unclear. The germline gives CDR1 MGHRA, CDR2 YSYEKL. The CDR3 contains 15 residues. Trimming removed 0 bases at V and 2 bases at J, with 10 bases between. The CDR3 is CASSQDVGDNTEAFF. The CDR3 DNA reads TGCGCCAGCAGCCAAGATGTCGGGGATAACACTGAAGCTTTCTTT.

This sequence joins TRBV11-3 and TRBJ2-3; D may be TRBD2 (5 bases). This CDR3 is built from 16 residues. Trimming shortened V by 5 bases and J by 0 bases, and 15 bases separated the two germline ends. Germline CDR1 SGHNT, CDR2 YENEEA. Here the CDR3 reads CASSPRTWTSTDTQYF. The DNA for the CDR3 is TGTGCCAGCAGCCCGCGGACTTGGACTAGCACAGATACGCAGTATTTT.

This clone was seen once. V and J are TRBV11-3 and TRBJ2-1, with D perhaps matching TRBD1 (6 bases). CDR3 length: 17 residues. V was trimmed by 5 bases and J by 0 bases, leaving 17 bases between them. Germline values: CDR1 SGHNT, CDR2 YENEEA. CDR3: CASSRSAGTRSYNEQFF. DNA for the CDR3: TGTGCCAGCAGCAGATCGGCCGGGACACGCTCCTACAATGAGCAGTTCTTC.

The chain combines TRBV3-1 (or the pseudogene TRBV3-2) with TRBJ2-1, with unresolved D. Germline CDR1 LGHDT, CDR2 YNNKEL (reference sequence). The CDR3 contains 13 residues. V lost 1 base and J lost 6, with 7 bases in between. The CDR3 spells CASSQGRINEQFF. The CDR3 DNA reads TGTGCCAGCAGCCAAGGGCGGATCAATGAGCAGTTCTTC.

The chain combines TRBV19 with TRBJ2-1, with TRBD2 matching 7 bases. Germline V gene sequence: CDR1 LNHDA, CDR2 SQIVND (reference sequence). The CDR3 runs to 18 residues. V lost 5 bases to trimming and J lost 3 bases; unmatched junction nucleotides: 16. The CDR3 reads CASSVSQPSLAVYNEQFF. In DNA form, the CDR3 reads TGTGCCAGTAGTGTATCACAACCCTCCCTAGCGGTCTACAATGAGCAGTTCTTC.

The V and J genes are TRBV10-3 and TRBJ2-5; D ambiguous. Trimming cost V 3 bases and J 2 bases, with 7 bases left between them. This CDR3 comprises 13 residues. Germline CDR1 ENHRY, CDR2 SYGVKD. The CDR3 nucleotides read TGTGCCATCAGTGACTCGCCACAAGAGACCCAGTACTTC. This gives the protein CAISDSPQETQYF.

This clone was counted once. This rearrangement joins TRBV19 to TRBJ2-7, with D possibly being TRBD2 (7 bases). Trimming removed 4 bases at V and 1 base at J, with 20 bases between. Germline CDR1 reads LNHDA; CDR2 reads SQIVND (reference sequence). The CDR3 extends over 17 amino acids. The CDR3 DNA sequence: TGTGCCAGTAGTAGGGGGGGGGCGGGAATCGCTTCCTACGAGCAGTACTTC. It translates to CASSRGGAGIASYEQYF.

This clone was found once. The V call is TRBV3-1 (or the pseudogene TRBV3-2), the J call TRBJ2-2; the match to TRBD2 covers 7 bases. The CDR3 is 17 amino acids. Germline CDR1 reads LGHDT; CDR2 reads YNNKEL (reference sequence). J lost 5 bases, V lost 3 bases, and 12 bases had no gene match. DNA of the CDR3: TGTGCCAGCAGCCACCTCACTTCAGCGGGAATGACCGGGGAGCTGTTTTTT. Its translation: CASSHLTSAGMTGELFF.

The chain has TRBV29-1 and TRBJ2-7, with D possibly being TRBD1 (5 bases). The length of the CDR3 is 13 residues. The germline CDR1 and CDR2 sequences are SQVTM and ANQGSEA. Deletions cut 2 bases from V and 7 bases from J, with 15 bases between. The chain's CDR3 is CSVESRQGYEQYF. CDR3 coding DNA: TGCAGCGTTGAATCTCGCCAGGGCTATGAGCAGTACTTC.

This chain links TRBV6-1 with TRBJ2-3; D may match TRBD1 or TRBD2 (5 bases each). Germline V gives CDR1 MNHNS, CDR2 SASEGT. This CDR3 comprises 16 residues. V shed 2 bases and J shed 0 bases, with 12 bases lying between them. The CDR3 loop reads CASSENAGRSTDTQYF. The CDR3 DNA is TGTGCCAGCAGTGAAAACGCAGGGAGAAGCACAGATACGCAGTATTTT.

In this sample, this clone turned up a few times. The chain links TRBV6-4 to TRBJ2-2, with TRBD2 as a possible D gene (6 bases). CDR1 is MRHNA, CDR2 SNTAGT, per germline. V was shortened by 7 bases and J by 6 bases, with 21 bases between the two germline ends. This CDR3 is built from 16 residues. CDR3 loop: CASKVEAGLPAGELFF. The DNA for the CDR3 is TGTGCCAGCAAAGTTGAGGCGGGGCTCCCCGCCGGGGAGCTGTTTTTT.

The chain links TRBV3-1 (or the pseudogene TRBV3-2) to TRBJ2-3; 10 bases map to TRBD2. Germline values: CDR1 LGHDT, CDR2 YNNKEL (reference sequence). The CDR3 has 16 amino acids. Trimming took 2 bases from V and 8 from J; bases not matched to a gene: 10. The CDR3 DNA is TGTGCCAGCAGCCAACGGGCTAGCGGGAGCGGCGGTACGCAGTATTTT. Its translation: CASSQRASGSGGTQYF.

The genes are TRBV20-1 and TRBJ2-1, with 8 nucleotides matching TRBD2. The CDR3 is made up of 15 amino acids. In germline, CDR1 is DFQATT, CDR2 SNEGSKA (reference sequence). V gave up 3 bases and J gave up 8 bases; unmatched junction bases: 12. Written as DNA, the CDR3 is TGCAGTGCTAGTCAAGGACTAGCTGTTCCGGATGAGCAGTTCTTC. Translated, it gives CSASQGLAVPDEQFF.

CDR3 sequence reads: CASSLMGGGNTIYF. The CDR3 nucleotides read TGTGCCAGCAGCTTGATGGGCGGAGGAAACACCATATATTTT. The V gene is TRBV5-6, the J gene TRBJ1-3, with unresolved D. The V gene's germline CDR1 is SGHDT and CDR2 YYEEEE. Trimming removed 1 base at V and 4 bases at J, with 9 bases between. The CDR3 is 14 residues long.

This clone is labeled large. The J gene is TRBJ2-1, the V gene TRBV5-1, with D perhaps matching TRBD2 (6 bases). Germline V gene data show CDR1 as SGHRS and CDR2 as YFSETQ. The CDR3 contains 15 residues. Trimming took off 4 bases at V and 4 bases at J, with 15 bases between the two ends. CDR3 sequence (DNA): TGCGCCAGCAGCACGGGACTTGAGAAATACAATGAGCAGTTCTTC. Its translation is CASSTGLEKYNEQFF.

Written as DNA, the CDR3 is TGTGCCAGCAGCTTCCTCCCCAGGGAAAAACTGTTTTTT. Encoded protein: CASSFLPREKLFF. This sequence joins TRBV5-5 and TRBJ1-4, with D uncertain. From germline, CDR1 is SGHKS and CDR2 YYEKEE (reference sequence). Trimming pared 2 bases from V and 8 bases from J, leaving 10 bases between. The CDR3 length is 13 residues. Using reference TRBV5-5 and TRBJ1-4 for the parts outside the CDR3, the full variable domain is DAGVTQSPTHLIKTRGQQVTLRCSPISGHKSVSWYQQVLGQGPQFIFQYYEKEERGRGNFPDRFSARQFPNYSSELNVNALLLGDSALYLCASSFLPREKLFFGSGTQLSVL.

V gene TRBV6-5 combines with J gene TRBJ2-5; TRBD1 might be the D (7 bases). Germline V gene sequence: CDR1 MNHEY, CDR2 SVGAGI. Trimming took 7 bases from V and 5 from J, leaving 17 bases between them. The CDR3 has 14 residues. The CDR3 DNA follows: TGTGCCAGCACCCGACAGGGAGGCCCGGAGACCCAGTACTTC. It specifies CASTRQGGPETQYF.

The J gene is TRBJ1-4, the V gene TRBV30; D is undetermined. Germline V lookup: CDR1 GTSNPN, CDR2 SVGIG (reference sequence). Between the trimmed V and J ends, which lost 7 bases and 5 bases, there was a span of 8 bases. The CDR3 consists of 11 residues. CDR3: CASGWNEKLFF. CDR3 in DNA: TGTGCCTCCGGGTGGAATGAAAAACTGTTTTTT.

DNA of the CDR3: TGCGCCAGCAGCCAAGACCCACAACACTTGGGCGAGCAGTACTTC. Protein: CASSQDPQHLGEQYF. The chain has TRBV4-1 and TRBJ2-7; unclear D gene. Trimming removed 0 bases at V and 6 bases at J, with 15 bases between. CDR1 MGHRA and CDR2 YSYEKL come from the germline V gene. This CDR3 spans 15 amino acids.

The rearrangement uses TRBV2 and TRBJ2-2; 11 bases match TRBD2. The V and J ends lost 3 bases and 8 bases, in that order; junction bases with no gene match: 8. Looked up from germline, CDR1 is SNHLY and CDR2 is FYNNEI. The CDR3 is made up of 16 amino acids. The CDR3 reads CASSDGSGGAQGELFF. CDR3 nucleotides: TGTGCCAGCAGTGATGGTAGCGGGGGGGCCCAAGGGGAGCTGTTTTTT.

This clone has a handful of counts. This sample also contains other DNA sequences that code for the same CDR3. This chain joins TRBV28 and TRBJ2-3, with a tentative D call TRBD2 (6 bases). V lost 6 bases and J lost 4, with 17 bases in between. Germline lookup yields CDR1 MDHEN and CDR2 SYDVKM. The CDR3 is made up of 15 amino acids. Written as DNA, the CDR3 is TGTGCCAGCAGCAGCGGAGGGACTGGGTCAGATACGCAGTATTTT. Residues: CASSSGGTGSDTQYF.